The 32 T cell receptor beta chains listed next were all sequenced from one sample in a study of blood T cell repertoires in COVID-19. TCRdb's table, derived via immunoSEQ multiplex PCR, lists solely in-frame clones and lacks some. Among 150,000 to 200,000 clones, about 84% were seen once, and the ten largest hold approximately 12%. The sequenced material came from PBMCs or T cells enriched from blood (not recorded which). All receptors derive from a man in his fifties who had recovered from COVID-19.

This chain uses TRBV5-1 with TRBJ1-2; 8 nucleotides match TRBD1. Germline V gene sequence: CDR1 SGHRS, CDR2 YFSETQ. The V gene end was trimmed by 4 bases and the J gene end by 5 bases; junction bases not matched to a gene: 7. The length of the CDR3 is 14 residues. The CDR3 region has the DNA TGCGCCAGCAGCATCGACAGGGGTTTTTATGGCTACACCTTC. As protein: CASSIDRGFYGYTF.

Only one count was recorded for this clone. V gene TRBV2 combines with J gene TRBJ1-2, with no clear D. Trimming took 8 bases from V and 2 from J, leaving 12 bases between them. CDR3 length equals 13 residues. Germline V gene sequence: CDR1 SNHLY, CDR2 FYNNEI. CDR3 loop: CASSAQLNYGYTF. The CDR3 coding sequence is TGTGCCAGCTCCGCACAGTTAAACTATGGCTACACCTTC.

The gene calls are TRBV24-1 and TRBJ1-1, with TRBD1 matching over 10 bases. Per germline, CDR1 KGHDR and CDR2 SFDVKD. V dropped 8 bases and J dropped 3; count of bases not matched to a gene: 2. The CDR3 totals 13 residues. The CDR3 DNA reads TGTGCCACCAAGGGACAGGGGTACACTGAAGCTTTCTTT. This gives the protein CATKGQGYTEAFF.

The chain recombines TRBV4-2 with TRBJ2-5; TRBD1 is a possible D gene (5 bases). CDR3 length: 16 amino acids. Trimming left V 4 bases short and J 4 bases short, with 19 bases between. Germline V CDR1 and CDR2: LGHNA, YNFKEQ. The CDR3 spells CASSPLSRVGVETQYF. The CDR3 DNA reads as TGTGCCAGCAGCCCTCTTTCCCGGGTAGGGGTAGAGACCCAGTACTTC.

V and J are TRBV19 and TRBJ2-3; TRBD1 aligns across 8 bases. This CDR3 spans 14 amino acids. Unmatched junction bases numbered 5, after V lost 6 bases and J lost 3 bases. In germline, CDR1 is LNHDA, CDR2 SQIVND (reference sequence). Written as DNA, the CDR3 is TGTGCCAGTAGCGTAACAGGGGGAACAGATACGCAGTATTTT. Protein sequence: CASSVTGGTDTQYF.

V is TRBV11-2 and J is TRBJ1-1; D gene uncertain. This CDR3 has 14 amino acids. V was cut by 2 bases and J by 4 bases, with 11 bases left in between. CDR1 SGHAT and CDR2 FQNNGV come from the germline V gene. CDR3 nucleotide sequence: TGTGCCAGCAGCTTAACGGGGAGGGCCACTGAAGCTTTCTTT. Protein: CASSLTGRATEAFF.

The genes are TRBV4-1 and TRBJ1-2; 10 bases agree with TRBD1. V was pared by 2 bases and J by 6 bases, with 3 bases of the junction left unmatched. The germline V gene has CDR1 MGHRA and CDR2 YSYEKL. The CDR3 extends over 14 amino acids. The CDR3 bases are TGCGCCAGCAGCCAACCGGGACAGGGGCATGGCTACACCTTC. It yields the protein CASSQPGQGHGYTF.

The chain links TRBV7-3 to TRBJ2-2; 10 nucleotides line up with TRBD2. The junction had 9 bases not matched to a gene; V was cut back by 2 bases and J by 3 bases. Germline loops: CDR1 SGHTA, CDR2 FQGTGA. The CDR3 extends over 18 amino acids. CDR3 sequence reads: CASSLGPAGGPDTGELFF. The CDR3 region has the DNA TGTGCCAGCAGCTTAGGGCCAGCGGGGGGGCCGGACACCGGGGAGCTGTTTTTT.

This clone was counted only a few times. The rearrangement joins TRBV11-2 to TRBJ1-6; TRBD1 agrees at 9 bases. The germline gives CDR1 SGHAT, CDR2 FQNNGV. CDR3 size: 16 residues. The V gene end was trimmed by 3 bases and the J gene end by 6 bases; junction bases not matched to a gene: 6. The CDR3 region is CASSLTGGGFNSPLHF. Written as DNA, the CDR3 is TGTGCCAGCAGCTTGACAGGGGGAGGTTTTAATTCACCCCTCCACTTT.

Here the CDR3 DNA reads TGTGCCAGCAGCCCGGCGGGGATGGGCACAGATACGCAGTATTTT. Protein product: CASSPAGMGTDTQYF. This chain uses TRBV7-9 with TRBJ2-3; D may be TRBD2 (6 bases). The germline CDR1 and CDR2 sequences are SEHNR and FQNEAQ (reference sequence). CDR3 length: 15 residues. V was pared by 5 bases and J by 1 base, with 13 bases between.

V gene TRBV4-1 combines with J gene TRBJ1-6; 8 bases are a match to TRBD1. This CDR3 comprises 16 residues. The germline CDR1 and CDR2 sequences are MGHRA and YSYEKL. V lost 3 bases, J lost 4 bases, and 5 bases stayed unmatched. CDR3 in DNA: TGCGCCAGCAGCCAGGACGACAGGGGATATAATTCACCCCTCCACTTT. Residues: CASSQDDRGYNSPLHF.

In this sample, this clone turned up once. The rearrangement joins TRBV12-2 to TRBJ2-1; TRBD2 was called by the table and not checked on the DNA. TRBV12-2 is shown as a pseudogene. The CDR3 spans 16 residues. CDR3 bases: TGTGCAAGTGAGCTTATGGGGGGGACTCGGCTCCGCGAGCAGTTCTTC. Amino acids: CASELMGGTRLREQFF.

The V and J genes are TRBV6-2 or TRBV6-3 and TRBJ2-3, with D tentatively TRBD2 (6 bases). Germline values: CDR1 MNHEY, CDR2 SVGEGT. Between the trimmed V and J ends, which lost 0 bases and 9 bases, there was a span of 7 bases. The CDR3 has 12 amino acids. The CDR3 bases are TGTGCCAGCAGTTACTCGGGAGGCACGCAGTATTTT. Protein product: CASSYSGGTQYF.

The chain links TRBV7-3 to TRBJ2-7, with TRBD1 identical over 7 bases. The CDR3 runs 13 residues. J gave up 6 bases and V 4 bases, and 6 bases lay outside the gene matches. The V gene's germline CDR1 is SGHTA and CDR2 FQGTGA. The CDR3 loop reads CASSSRQGGEQYF. CDR3 DNA: TGTGCCAGCAGCTCTCGACAGGGTGGCGAGCAGTACTTC.

The chain carries TRBV3-1 (or the pseudogene TRBV3-2) and TRBJ2-2; 8 bases line up with TRBD1. The germline V gene encodes CDR1 LGHDT and CDR2 YNNKEL (reference sequence). V was pared by 5 bases and J by 5 bases, with 10 bases of the junction left unmatched. The CDR3 is 16 residues long. The CDR3 spells CASSFRTYRGTGELFF. In DNA form, the CDR3 reads TGTGCCAGCAGCTTTCGCACCTACAGGGGGACCGGGGAGCTGTTTTTT.

This clone was seen only a few times. The chain uses TRBV19 and TRBJ1-6, with D unresolved. CDR1 and CDR2 from the germline V gene are LNHDA and SQIVND (reference sequence). The CDR3 extends over 15 amino acids. Trimming left V 3 bases short and J 7 bases short, with 13 bases between. The CDR3, as DNA: TGTGCCAGTAGTATGGGCAGCCGCGTAAATTCACCCCTCCACTTT. The encoded protein is CASSMGSRVNSPLHF.

The CDR3 loop is CASRGRGVAEQFF. CDR3 DNA sequence: TGTGCCAGCAGGGGGCGGGGGGTCGCTGAGCAGTTCTTC. V and J are TRBV7-2 and TRBJ2-1, with 8 positions matching TRBD2. J was trimmed by 9 bases and V by 6 bases; bases with no gene match: 7. The germline V gene encodes CDR1 SGHTA and CDR2 FQGNSA. The CDR3 runs 13 residues.

In this sample, this clone turned up a few times. The chain employs TRBV2 and TRBJ1-6; 8 nucleotides agree with TRBD1. The V gene's germline CDR1 is SNHLY and CDR2 FYNNEI. V lost 4 bases, J lost 10 bases, and 6 bases stayed unmatched. There are 14 residues in the CDR3. CDR3 region: CASSGSGGRSPLHF. CDR3 bases: TGTGCCAGCAGTGGTTCAGGGGGCAGATCACCCCTCCACTTT.

The chain combines TRBV5-1 with TRBJ2-3; the D gene is possibly TRBD2 (6 bases). CDR1 is SGHRS and CDR2 is YFSETQ in the germline V gene. Trimming cost V 3 bases and J 2 bases, with 16 bases left between them. CDR3 length: 16 residues. CDR3 residues: CASSSGLRTNTDTQYF. The CDR3 DNA is TGCGCCAGCAGCTCGGGACTTCGTACGAACACAGATACGCAGTATTTT. The whole variable domain, filled in from reference TRBV5-1 and TRBJ2-3, reads KAGVTQTPRYLIKTRGQQVTLSCSPISGHRSVSWYQQTPGQGLQFLFEYFSETQRNKGNFPGRFSGRQFSNSRSEMNVSTLELGDSALYLCASSSGLRTNTDTQYFGPGTRLTVL.

V usage is TRBV2 and J usage is TRBJ2-6, with D maybe TRBD1 (5 bases). V lost 2 bases and J 0 bases, leaving 17 bases between the germline ends. Germline CDR1 is SNHLY and CDR2 is FYNNEI. The CDR3 extends over 19 amino acids. The CDR3 region has the DNA TGTGCCAGCAGTGAATGGGTCCCAGGGCCGAGCTCTGGGGCCAACGTCCTGACTTTC. Protein product: CASSEWVPGPSSGANVLTF. The full variable domain, with the rest looked up from reference TRBV2 and TRBJ2-6, is EPEVTQTPSHQVTQMGQEVILRCVPISNHLYFYWYRQILGQKVEFLVSFYNNEISEKSEIFDDQFSVERPDGSNFTLKIRSTKLEDSAMYFCASSEWVPGPSSGANVLTFGAGSRLTVL.

The genes are TRBV6-5 and TRBJ1-2, with TRBD1 as a possible D gene (5 bases). Germline V CDR1 and CDR2: MNHEY, SVGAGI. V was clipped by 0 bases and J by 7 bases, with 15 bases between them. The CDR3 covers 15 residues. The chain's CDR3 is CASSYSMAGVRGYTF. The CDR3 DNA reads as TGTGCCAGCAGTTACTCGATGGCGGGGGTTCGTGGCTACACCTTC.

The V gene is TRBV4-1, the J gene TRBJ1-6, with 7 bases lining up with TRBD1. The CDR3 contains 15 residues. Germline trimming cut 3 bases from V and 11 bases from J; bases unmatched to any gene: 10. Germline CDR1 MGHRA, CDR2 YSYEKL. For the CDR3, the DNA is TGCGCCAGCAGCCACCTCGTCCAGGGGGAGACACCCCTCCACTTT. Translated, it gives CASSHLVQGETPLHF.

This chain links TRBV30 with TRBJ1-1, with D possibly TRBD1 on 6 matching bases. The V gene lost 7 bases and the J gene lost 1 base, with 16 bases spanning the gap. This CDR3 region has 14 residues. Germline CDR1 reads GTSNPN; CDR2 reads SVGIG (reference sequence). This chain's CDR3 is CASNKGQTNTEAFF. DNA for the CDR3: TGTGCCTCAAACAAAGGACAGACGAACACTGAAGCTTTCTTT.

The V and J genes are TRBV7-2 and TRBJ2-7, with a possible D match to TRBD1 (7 bases). The CDR3 is 17 residues long. CDR1 is SGHTA and CDR2 is FQGNSA in the germline V gene. V was pared by 0 bases and J by 4 bases, with 19 bases between. In DNA, the CDR3 is TGTGCCAGCAGCTTAGCTGGAGGGGGCGATTCGCCTTACGAGCAGTACTTC. Its translation: CASSLAGGGDSPYEQYF. Looking up the rest from reference TRBV7-2 and TRBJ2-7 gives the full variable domain: GAGVSQSPSNKVTEKGKDVELRCDPISGHTALYWYRQSLGQGLEFLIYFQGNSAPDKSGLPSDRFSAERTGGSVSTLTIQRTQQEDSAVYLCASSLAGGGDSPYEQYFGPGTRLTVT.

The chain is built from TRBV7-8 and TRBJ2-3, with D maybe TRBD2 (7 bases). This CDR3 comprises 13 residues. V dropped 7 bases and J dropped 11 bases, with 19 bases sitting between them. Germline CDR1 reads SGHVS; CDR2 reads FQNEAQ. CDR3 DNA sequence: TGTGCCAGCATCCCACAAGGGGGGGGCGGGCAGTATTTT. As protein: CASIPQGGGGQYF.

The chain employs TRBV6-5 and TRBJ2-7; tentatively, D is TRBD2 (5 bases). V gave up 6 bases and J gave up 3 bases, with 9 bases separating them. The germline V gene encodes CDR1 MNHEY and CDR2 SVGAGI. The CDR3 is made up of 12 amino acids. CDR3 region: CASRDSLYEQYF. The CDR3 nucleotides are TGTGCCAGCAGGGACTCACTCTACGAGCAGTACTTC.

V usage is TRBV2 and J usage is TRBJ2-5; D might be TRBD1 (5 bases). Germline CDR1 is SNHLY and CDR2 is FYNNEI. Deletions cut 8 bases from V and 4 bases from J, with 14 bases between. The CDR3 extends over 13 amino acids. The CDR3 is CASAFVQGETQYF. CDR3 bases: TGTGCCAGCGCCTTTGTTCAGGGAGAGACCCAGTACTTC. The variable domain in full, with the rest retrieved from reference TRBV2 and TRBJ2-5, is EPEVTQTPSHQVTQMGQEVILRCVPISNHLYFYWYRQILGQKVEFLVSFYNNEISEKSEIFDDQFSVERPDGSNFTLKIRSTKLEDSAMYFCASAFVQGETQYFGPGTRLLVL.

This chain uses TRBV10-3 with TRBJ1-1; D not certain. The CDR3 is made up of 13 amino acids. From germline, CDR1 is ENHRY and CDR2 SYGVKD. V was shortened by 6 bases and J by 5 bases, with 13 bases between the two germline ends. The CDR3 coding sequence is TGTGCCATCAGAGGCTTGACGGGGACTGAAGCTTTCTTT. It translates to CAIRGLTGTEAFF.

The chain joins TRBV5-4 to TRBJ2-3; the match to TRBD2 covers 14 bases. Trimming took 3 bases from V and 2 from J; bases not matched to a gene: 5. Germline CDR1 SGHNT, CDR2 YYREEE (reference sequence). This CDR3 is built from 17 residues. CDR3 in amino acids: CASSSWTSGGPTDTQYF. The CDR3 nucleotides read TGTGCCAGCAGCTCCTGGACTAGCGGGGGGCCCACAGATACGCAGTATTTT.

V is TRBV3-1 (or the pseudogene TRBV3-2) and J is TRBJ1-2; weak D call: TRBD1 (5 bases). Germline lookup yields CDR1 LGHDT and CDR2 YNNKEL (reference sequence). This CDR3 comprises 11 residues. Trimming shortened V by 3 bases and J by 14 bases, and 13 bases separated the two germline ends. The CDR3 DNA is TGTGCCAGCAGCCATTGGGGCGTTATAACCTTC. Amino acid sequence: CASSHWGVITF.

This clone was seen just once. The genes are TRBV6-1 and TRBJ1-2; perhaps TRBD1 as D (5 bases). The CDR3 is 15 residues long. Deletions cut 3 bases from V and 3 bases from J, with 14 bases between. Germline CDR1 reads MNHNS; CDR2 reads SASEGT. The CDR3 bases are TGTGCCAGCAGTGAGGGAGGGGTAGGCCACTATGGCTACACCTTC. Translating gives CASSEGGVGHYGYTF.

The V call is TRBV10-3, the J call TRBJ2-2; no clear D gene. The CDR3 has 14 residues. V shed 6 bases and J shed 0 bases, with 8 bases lying between them. The V gene's germline CDR1 is ENHRY and CDR2 SYGVKD. CDR3 amino acids: CAIRRSSNTGELFF. DNA of the CDR3: TGTGCCATCAGACGGTCGTCGAACACCGGGGAGCTGTTTTTT.